Listed here is a single T cell receptor beta chain. In the original workflow: Amplification from reference gene primers served as the basis for estimated nucleated cell counts. Assay used: immunoSEQ multiplex PCR; TCRdb lists only in-frame clones, some missing. V and J calls plus clone size are reproduced from that table; the DNA served to infer D and trimming. Altogether hundreds of thousands of clones are present, around four fifths being singletons, with the ten largest covering around 3.7%. The data derive from a study of blood T cell repertoires in COVID-19. The wider study: Acute and convalescent COVID-19 samples came from the United States, Italy and Spain. Sources were T cells, B-cell-depleted T cells, or PBMCs; the material itself was cDNA or gDNA.

Deletions cut 5 bases from V and 0 bases from J, with 11 bases between. The CDR3 is 15 residues long. Germline lookup yields CDR1 LNHNV and CDR2 YYDKDF (reference sequence). This clonotype was obtained from a woman aged 45-65 years with active or convalescent COVID-19. The sample comprised peripheral blood. V and J are TRBV15 and TRBJ2-1, with D hard to call. This chain's CDR3 is CATSPPKSSYNEQFF. The CDR3 DNA reads TGTGCCACCAGCCCCCCGAAGAGCTCCTACAATGAGCAGTTCTTC.